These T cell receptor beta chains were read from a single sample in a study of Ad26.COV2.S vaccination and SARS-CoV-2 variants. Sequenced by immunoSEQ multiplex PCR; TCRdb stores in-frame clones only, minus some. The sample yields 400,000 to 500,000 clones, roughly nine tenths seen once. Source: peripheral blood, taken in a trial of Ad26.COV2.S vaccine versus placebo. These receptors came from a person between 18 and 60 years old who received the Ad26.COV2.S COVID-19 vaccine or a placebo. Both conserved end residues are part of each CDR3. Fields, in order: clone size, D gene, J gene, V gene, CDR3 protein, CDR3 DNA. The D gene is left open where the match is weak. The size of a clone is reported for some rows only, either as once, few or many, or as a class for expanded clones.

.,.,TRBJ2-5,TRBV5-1,CASSLHRETQYF,TGCGCCAGCAGCCTTCATCGGGAGACCCAGTACTTC
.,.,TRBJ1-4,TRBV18,CASSPTAHHAEKLFF,TGTGCCAGCTCACCGACAGCCCACCATGCGGAAAAACTGTTTTTT
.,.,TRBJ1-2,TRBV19,CASSTDRVNGYTF,TGTGCCAGTAGTACGGACAGAGTCAATGGCTACACCTTC
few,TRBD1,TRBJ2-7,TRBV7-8,CASMGLDRGHEQYF,TGTGCCAGCATGGGGCTGGACAGGGGGCACGAGCAGTACTTC
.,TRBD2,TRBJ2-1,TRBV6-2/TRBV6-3,CASSYPVLTGGLYNEQFF,TGTGCCAGCAGTTACCCCGTGCTGACGGGGGGATTATACAATGAGCAGTTCTTC
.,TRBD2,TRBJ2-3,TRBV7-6,CASSPGLAGALVTDTQYF,TGTGCCAGCAGCCCCGGACTAGCGGGAGCCCTCGTCACAGATACGCAGTATTTT
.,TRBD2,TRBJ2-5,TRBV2,CASSASGRVQETQYF,TGTGCCAGCAGTGCTAGCGGGAGAGTCCAAGAGACCCAGTACTTC
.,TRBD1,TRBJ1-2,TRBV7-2,CASSSTGTGGDGYTF,TGTGCCAGCAGCTCCACCGGGACAGGGGGTGATGGCTACACCTTC
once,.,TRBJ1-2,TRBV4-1,CASSRPGRNYGYTF,TGCGCCAGCAGCCGCCCGGGACGGAACTATGGCTACACCTTC
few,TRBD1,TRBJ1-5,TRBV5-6,CASSSGGANQPQHF,TGTGCCAGCAGCTCAGGGGGCGCGAATCAGCCCCAGCATTTT
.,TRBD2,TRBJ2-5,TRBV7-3,CASTYSGTSGRGQETQYF,TGTGCCAGCACTTACTCCGGGACTAGCGGGAGGGGACAAGAGACCCAGTACTTC
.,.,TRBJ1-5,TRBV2,CASRGIGNQPQHF,TGTGCCAGCCGGGGGATCGGCAATCAGCCCCAGCATTTT
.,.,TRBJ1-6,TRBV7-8,CASSLQVPNSPLHF,TGTGCCAGCAGCTTGCAGGTCCCGAATTCACCCCTCCACTTT
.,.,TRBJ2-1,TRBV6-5,CASRGDNYNEQFF,TGTGCCAGCAGGGGGGACAATTACAATGAGCAGTTCTTC
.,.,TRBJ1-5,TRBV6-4,CASSEWGCRLPQPQHF,TGTGCCAGCAGTGAATGGGGGTGCCGGCTGCCTCAGCCCCAGCATTTT
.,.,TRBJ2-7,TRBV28,CASSPRRTDYEQYF,TGTGCCAGCAGCCCTCGCCGGACTGACTACGAGCAGTACTTC
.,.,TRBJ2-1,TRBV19,CASSQGPGSTYNEQFF,TGTGCCAGTTCCCAGGGCCCCGGTAGTACTTACAATGAGCAGTTCTTC
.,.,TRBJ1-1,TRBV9,CASSVEVVNTEAFF,TGTGCCAGCAGCGTAGAGGTGGTGAACACTGAAGCTTTCTTT
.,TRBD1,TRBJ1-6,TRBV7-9,CASSLWDRSIPNSPLHF,TGTGCCAGCAGCTTGTGGGACAGGTCAATCCCGAATTCACCCCTCCACTTT
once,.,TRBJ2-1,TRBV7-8,CASSSTWLAPYNEQFF,TGTGCCAGCAGTTCTACCTGGCTAGCCCCCTACAATGAGCAGTTCTTC
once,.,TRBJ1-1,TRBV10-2,CASSEGWSEAFF,TGCGCCAGCAGTGAGGGGTGGTCTGAAGCTTTCTTT
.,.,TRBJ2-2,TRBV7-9,CASRTGSNTGELFF,TGTGCCAGCAGAACAGGGTCGAACACCGGGGAGCTGTTTTTT
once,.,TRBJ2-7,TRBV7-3,CASSYNWLGEQYF,TGTGCCAGCAGCTATAATTGGCTTGGCGAGCAGTACTTC
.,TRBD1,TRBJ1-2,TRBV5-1,CASAAGGQGAGNYGYTF,TGCGCCAGCGCAGCAGGAGGACAGGGGGCGGGGAACTATGGCTACACCTTC
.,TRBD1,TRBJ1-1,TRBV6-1,CASSEMGQTNTEAFF,TGTGCCAGCAGTGAGATGGGACAGACGAACACTGAAGCTTTCTTT
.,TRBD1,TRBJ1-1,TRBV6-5,CASRRMTGGGSEAFF,TGTGCCAGCAGGCGCATGACAGGGGGCGGTTCTGAAGCTTTCTTT
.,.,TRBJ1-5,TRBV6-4,CASSVQGRSCYSNQPQHF,TGTGCCAGCAGTGTCCAGGGACGGAGTTGTTATAGCAATCAGCCCCAGCATTTT
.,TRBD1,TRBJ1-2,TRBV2,CASSSGGYGYTF,TGTGCCAGCAGTTCAGGGGGCTATGGCTACACCTTC
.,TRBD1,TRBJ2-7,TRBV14,CASSRDRGPYEQYF,TGTGCCAGCAGCCGGGACAGGGGGCCCTACGAGCAGTACTTC
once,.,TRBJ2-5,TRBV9,CASSVGGEGGETQYF,TGTGCCAGCAGCGTAGGGGGCGAGGGCGGAGAGACCCAGTACTTC
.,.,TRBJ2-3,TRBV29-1,CSVEGEGGTDTQYF,TGCAGCGTTGAGGGTGAGGGGGGGACGGATACGCAGTATTTT
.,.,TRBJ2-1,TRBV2,CASTAGSYEQFF,TGTGCCAGCACTGCAGGTTCATACGAGCAGTTCTTC
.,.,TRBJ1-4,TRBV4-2,CASSQKSGFATNEKLFF,TGTGCCAGCAGCCAAAAGTCCGGGTTTGCAACTAATGAAAAACTGTTTTTT
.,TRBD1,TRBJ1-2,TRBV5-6,CASSLAIGGDGYTF,TGTGCCAGCAGCTTGGCCATAGGGGGCGATGGCTACACCTTC
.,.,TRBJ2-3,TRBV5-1,CASSFGLPRTDTQYF,TGCGCCAGCAGCTTTGGGCTACCGCGCACAGATACGCAGTATTTT
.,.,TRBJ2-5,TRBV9,CASSPWGQETQYF,TGTGCCAGCAGCCCCTGGGGTCAAGAGACCCAGTACTTC
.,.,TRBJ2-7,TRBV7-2,CASSLNLIYEQYF,TGTGCCAGCAGCTTAAATCTCATCTACGAGCAGTACTTC
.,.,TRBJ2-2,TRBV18,CASSRSGQHFTGELFF,TGTGCCAGCTCCCGAAGCGGGCAGCATTTCACCGGGGAGCTGTTTTTT
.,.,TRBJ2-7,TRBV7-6,CASSLGDDEQYF,TGTGCCAGCAGCCTTGGCGACGACGAGCAGTACTTC
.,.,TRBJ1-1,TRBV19,CASSSTTATEAFF,TGTGCCAGTAGTTCGACGACGGCCACTGAAGCTTTCTTT